Below, 4 T cell receptor beta chains from the same sample are listed, as sequenced in a study of cytomegalovirus exposure and HLA in healthy donors. The PCR ran on 60 Vbeta and 13 Jbeta primers. Sequenced by immunoSEQ multiplex PCR; TCRdb stores in-frame clones only, minus some. The table records tens of thousands of clones, 55% to 70% of them present only once. The sample consisted of PBMCs. The source of these receptors is a woman aged 45-65 years in good health and CMV-seropositive.

The chain joins TRBV9 to TRBJ2-7; 7 bases line up with TRBD1. J was trimmed by 4 bases and V by 1 base; bases with no gene match: 5. The length of the CDR3 is 14 residues. Germline V CDR1 and CDR2: SGDLS, YYNGEE. The CDR3 sequence: CASSVIAGGYEQYF. The CDR3 DNA follows: TGTGCCAGCAGCGTAATCGCAGGGGGATACGAGCAGTACTTC.

The chain joins TRBV7-8 to TRBJ1-4, with D unclear. Germline V gives CDR1 SGHVS, CDR2 FQNEAQ. Deletions cut 4 bases from V and 5 bases from J, with 8 bases between. This CDR3 has 13 amino acids. Written as DNA, the CDR3 is TGTGCCAGCAGCTCCGATGAGAATGAAAAACTGTTTTTT. Translating it yields CASSSDENEKLFF.

The chain joins TRBV19 to TRBJ2-1, with unresolved D. The V gene's germline CDR1 is LNHDA and CDR2 SQIVND (reference sequence). Trimming left V 4 bases short and J 6 bases short, with 7 bases between. The CDR3 covers 12 residues. CDR3 region: CASSSYSNEQFF. CDR3 sequence (DNA): TGTGCCAGTAGTAGTTACAGCAATGAGCAGTTCTTC.

This clone was seen a handful of times. The chain is built from TRBV6-5 and TRBJ2-7, with D perhaps TRBD2 (5 bases). This CDR3 spans 14 amino acids. Germline-derived CDR1 and CDR2 are MNHEY and SVGAGI. Trimming shortened V by 0 bases and J by 3 bases, and 9 bases separated the two germline ends. The CDR3 DNA reads as TGTGCCAGCAGTTACTCGACGGGGTTCTACGAGCAGTACTTC. Translated: CASSYSTGFYEQYF.